Presented here are 17 T cell receptor beta chains from one specimen sequenced in a study of monozygotic twins with inflammatory bowel disease (dated by TCRdb to about 2019). Library preparation was by 5' RACE. Sequencer: Illumina HiSeq 2500. The reads underwent TCRdb reprocessing, giving one record for each CDR3 protein sequence and no DNA. The table for this sample shows about 150,000 distinct CDR3 sequences. In total, the top ten clones hold around 1.3% of the sample. The sequenced sample consisted of blood. These receptors all come from a human donor with ulcerative colitis or Crohn's disease, or a healthy co-twin of an affected twin (not recorded which).

The V and J genes are TRBV5-1 and TRBJ2-7; TCRdb's assignment of TRBD2 cannot be checked, as there is no DNA. This CDR3 contains 14 residues. Per the germline V gene, CDR1 is SGHRS and CDR2 is YFSETQ. The CDR3 loop is CASSTSAGSDEQYF. The whole variable domain, remainder taken from reference TRBV5-1 and TRBJ2-7, is KAGVTQTPRYLIKTRGQQVTLSCSPISGHRSVSWYQQTPGQGLQFLFEYFSETQRNKGNFPGRFSGRQFSNSRSEMNVSTLELGDSALYLCASSTSAGSDEQYFGPGTRLTVT.

V is TRBV24-1 and J is TRBJ2-1. CDR1 and CDR2 (germline): KGHDR, SFDVKD. The CDR3 totals 13 residues. CDR3 residues: CATSETIYNEQFF.

The chain couples TRBV20-1 to TRBJ2-7; TCRdb reports TRBD2, a call that lacks DNA to check it against. Looked up from germline, CDR1 is DFQATT and CDR2 is SNEGSKA (reference sequence). The CDR3 totals 16 residues. The CDR3 here is CSARALASGSTYEQYF.

The rearrangement joins TRBV19 to TRBJ2-7; TCRdb names TRBD1, which stays unverified in the absence of DNA. This CDR3 spans 15 amino acids. Germline lookup yields CDR1 LNHDA and CDR2 SQIVND (reference sequence). CDR3 residues: CASSTGQGIPYEQYF.

The CDR3 is CSASAALIRDEQYF. The V call is TRBV20-1, the J call TRBJ2-7; TCRdb designates TRBD1, a call that cannot be tested without DNA. The CDR3 is made up of 14 amino acids. The germline V gene has CDR1 DFQATT and CDR2 SNEGSKA (reference sequence).

The J gene is TRBJ2-7, the V gene TRBV9; checking the TCRdb D call of TRBD1 is not possible without DNA. CDR3 length: 15 residues. Germline V gives CDR1 SGDLS, CDR2 YYNGEE. The CDR3 protein is CASSQARQGSYEQYF.

This rearrangement joins TRBV10-3 to TRBJ2-7. CDR1 is ENHRY, CDR2 SYGVKD, per germline. This CDR3 comprises 13 residues. This CDR3 is CAISTSQSYEQYF.

This chain uses TRBV27 with TRBJ1-5. Germline lookup yields CDR1 MNHEY and CDR2 SMNVEV (reference sequence). The CDR3 runs to 15 residues. The chain's CDR3 is CASSSAVYSNQPQHF.

The gene calls are TRBV20-1 and TRBJ2-3; without DNA, the TCRdb call of TRBD1 cannot be checked. Per the germline V gene, CDR1 is DFQATT and CDR2 is SNEGSKA (reference sequence). CDR3 length equals 18 residues. The CDR3 spells CSAPYPPDGQVGADTQYF.

The chain has TRBV6-1 and TRBJ2-7; TCRdb's D gene call, TRBD2, goes unchecked for lack of DNA. The CDR3 loop spans 14 amino acids. CDR1 is MNHNS and CDR2 is SASEGT in the germline V gene. CDR3 sequence reads: CASLEGQPSYEQHF.

The CDR3: CASSLGDAQHYGYTF. The chain carries TRBV7-9 and TRBJ1-2; TCRdb's D call of TRBD1 is untestable without DNA. Germline CDR1 is SEHNR and CDR2 is FQNEAQ (reference sequence). CDR3 length: 15 residues.

The rearrangement joins TRBV25-1 to TRBJ2-3; TCRdb's assignment of TRBD1 cannot be checked, as there is no DNA. The CDR3 is 11 residues long. Germline assignment: CDR1 MGHDK and CDR2 SYGVNS. CDR3 region: CASFGGRTQYF.

This chain connects TRBV5-1 to TRBJ1-2. Germline V gene data show CDR1 as SGHRS and CDR2 as YFSETQ. CDR3 length equals 15 residues. CDR3 in amino acids: CASSLDSLTNYGYTF.

The chain joins TRBV4-3 to TRBJ1-2. Per germline, CDR1 LGHNA and CDR2 YSLEER. CDR3 length equals 13 residues. Here the CDR3 reads CASSQDGDYGYTF.

The chain joins TRBV5-1 to TRBJ2-5; TCRdb's D gene call, TRBD2, goes unchecked for lack of DNA. Per the germline V gene, CDR1 is SGHRS and CDR2 is YFSETQ. This CDR3 contains 16 residues. The CDR3 here is CASSLTGLAGVETQYF.

The chain combines TRBV7-3 with TRBJ2-3. Germline assignment: CDR1 SGHTA and CDR2 FQGTGA. CDR3 length: 14 amino acids. The chain's CDR3 is CASSPSLSTDTQYF.

The chain recombines TRBV20-1 with TRBJ2-2. The CDR3 runs 15 residues. Per germline, CDR1 DFQATT and CDR2 SNEGSKA (reference sequence). The CDR3 here is CSARIQRTNTGELFF.